This note documents a single T cell receptor beta chain sequence. The CDR3 is 18 residues long. Trimming left V 3 bases short and J 5 bases short, with 23 bases between. CDR1 is ENHRY and CDR2 is SYGVKD in the germline V gene. This entry belongs to a study of blood T cell repertoires in COVID-19. About the study: The study drew acute and convalescent COVID-19 samples from the United States, Italy and Spain. In each case, the material was cDNA or gDNA derived from T cells, B-cell-depleted T cells, or PBMCs.

Per the original data handling: Counts of nucleated cells, estimated from reference gene primer amplification, were obtained. Sequencing was performed with immunoSEQ multiplex PCR; in TCRdb, only in-frame clones are kept and a portion is missing. The V and J calls and clone size are taken from that table; D and trimming were inferred from the DNA. The sample records 120,000 to 150,000 clones, about 85% being singletons. It was during active infection that Seattle patients were enrolled and then longitudinally followed. This chain connects TRBV10-3 to TRBJ2-1; D call uncertain. Sequencing used peripheral blood. The clonotype originates from a human donor with COVID-19, enrolled during active disease. The donor label of this sample is uncertain. CDR3 sequence reads: CAISDPVGPGLRNNEQFF. The CDR3 coding sequence is TGTGCCATCAGTGATCCAGTCGGTCCAGGCCTCCGGAACAATGAGCAGTTCTTC.